Listed below are T cell receptor beta chains from one sample, sequenced in a study of metastatic and nonmetastatic thyroid tumors. TCRdb re-called clones via MiXCR from the PCR reads. The table records about 33,000 clones, 15% to 20% of them present only once. The sample taken for sequencing was blood. Receptors were obtained from a male donor with papillary thyroid cancer or a benign thyroid nodule (not recorded which). Some clones in this sample may be carry-over from other donors' samples. The CDR3 runs from the conserved cysteine through the conserved F or W.

>TRBJ2-1|TRBV5-4
CASSLGDWSSYNEQFF
>TRBJ2-3|TRBV6-1
CASRLLGGQSTDTQYF
>TRBJ2-1|TRBV24-1
CATSEVSTGSAGNEQFF
>TRBJ1-1|TRBV11-3
CASSFNQNTEAFF
>TRBJ1-2|TRBV29-1
CSARENLIGYTF
>TRBJ2-7|TRBV18
CASSPGQGNLATYEQYF
>TRBJ2-2|TRBV6-1
CASSEVGQPGELFF
>TRBJ2-1|TRBV25-1
CASSEWTGERNEQFF
>TRBJ1-2|TRBV6-2/TRBV6-3
CASTLDILGYGYTF
>TRBJ2-3|TRBV20-1
CSAESGVTDTQYF
>TRBJ2-7|TRBV19
CASSFYQGQDEQYF
>TRBJ2-2|TRBV6-1
CASTLGGGAGELFF
>TRBJ1-2|TRBV7-9
CASSGPLNYGYTF
>TRBJ2-5|TRBV29-1
CSVGLYVGQLKETQYF
>TRBJ1-6|TRBV5-1
CASSSTPGTGSNSPLHF
>TRBJ2-5|TRBV3-1
CASSSSWETQYF
>TRBJ1-1|TRBV19
CASSITGLMNTEAFF
>TRBJ1-2|TRBV20-1
CSARPGQGVDGYTF
>TRBJ2-6|TRBV6-1
CASSKEGSGANVLTF
>TRBJ2-3|TRBV6-2/TRBV6-3
CASSYSIGGTSGMADTQYF
>TRBJ2-2|TRBV7-2
CASSLAPGTTGGELFF
>TRBJ2-1|TRBV28
CASIRGYEQFF
>TRBJ2-7|TRBV5-1
CASSLGSNYEQYF
>TRBJ1-2|TRBV29-1
CSVELINYGYTF
>TRBJ2-7|TRBV6-5
CASSYRQGAVWEQYF
>TRBJ2-1|TRBV5-6
CASSTRTSGGGQFF
>TRBJ2-1|TRBV9
CASSPSSYNEQFF
>TRBJ1-6|TRBV5-1
CASSLGTVYNSPLHF
>TRBJ2-2|TRBV12-3/TRBV12-4
CASSFGLQTGELFF
>TRBJ1-6|TRBV28
CASSKQGRDSPLHF
>TRBJ1-1|TRBV30
CAWDRGHGTEAFF
>TRBJ2-7|TRBV6-1
CASTPTSGSPYEQYF
>TRBJ2-1|TRBV7-9
CASTLSGGLSYNEQFF
>TRBJ2-2|TRBV12-3/TRBV12-4
CATARGGGTGELFF
>TRBJ1-2|TRBV6-6
CASIYGTGDGYTF
>TRBJ1-2|TRBV28
CASTPRLPNYGYTF
>TRBJ2-1|TRBV19
CASSKESSYNEQFF
>TRBJ1-1|TRBV30
CAWHSGREAFF
>TRBJ1-1|TRBV7-8
CASSLGTSEAFF
>TRBJ2-1|TRBV6-1
CASIRDRADNNEQFF
>TRBJ1-1|TRBV30
CAWSVGNQNTEAFF
>TRBJ1-1|TRBV19
CASSIRTGNTEAFF
>TRBJ1-6|TRBV20-1
CSAAGEAAYNSPLHF
>TRBJ1-5|TRBV19
CASSILPIGGSGQPQHF
>TRBJ1-4|TRBV28
CASSAGGASEKQSF
>TRBJ2-1|TRBV6-1
CASSFRDRGYNEQFF
>TRBJ2-2|TRBV6-1
CASRMTGEAGELFF